These 17 T cell receptor beta chains originate from one sample sequenced in a study of shared clonotypes between healthy human individuals. The assay was immunoSEQ multiplex PCR, and TCRdb's table has in-frame clones only and misses some. The sample lists over a million clones, approximately 70% seen once, with approximately 1.5% in the top ten. Sample: memory CD4+ T cells sorted from blood. This sample's subset: CD45RA-negative fraction. The origin of the receptors is a man younger than 35 in good health.

This clone was seen a few times. The DNA of the CDR3 is TGCAGCGTTGACTACACTGAAGCTTTCTTT. Protein sequence: CSVDYTEAFF. The chain has TRBV29-1 and TRBJ1-1; D not resolved. The CDR3 contains 10 residues. The germline V gene encodes CDR1 SQVTM and CDR2 ANQGSEA. V shed 3 bases and J shed 3 bases, with 2 bases lying between them.

On this clone itself: Distinct nucleotide sequences in the sample also encode this CDR3. The chain employs TRBV10-3 and TRBJ2-5; 9 nucleotides agree with TRBD1. V gave up 3 bases and J gave up 5 bases; unmatched junction bases: 7. This CDR3 has 15 residues. Germline assignment: CDR1 ENHRY and CDR2 SYGVKD. The CDR3 loop is CAISERTGAGETQYF. The CDR3 DNA sequence: TGTGCCATCAGTGAACGGACAGGGGCTGGGGAGACCCAGTACTTC.

The chain combines TRBV10-2 with TRBJ1-1; TRBD1 is a possible D gene (6 bases). This CDR3 contains 16 residues. The germline V and J ends were trimmed by 3 bases and 1 base, with 15 bases remaining between them. Germline loops: CDR1 WSHSY, CDR2 SAAADI. Here the CDR3 reads CASSDIQGSGNTEAFF. In nucleotides, the CDR3 is TGCGCCAGCAGTGACATACAGGGATCGGGGAACACTGAAGCTTTCTTT.

The chain links TRBV6-1 to TRBJ2-7; D gene unclear. This CDR3 comprises 15 residues. Germline CDR1 is MNHNS and CDR2 is SASEGT. The V gene lost 1 base and the J gene lost 6 bases, with 16 bases spanning the gap. CDR3 sequence reads: CASSEDGLGPREQYF. CDR3 sequence (DNA): TGTGCCAGCAGTGAAGACGGGTTAGGGCCCCGCGAGCAGTACTTC.

This chain uses TRBV18 with TRBJ1-1, with 10 bases aligning to TRBD1. V lost 3 bases to trimming and J lost 1 base; unmatched junction nucleotides: 5. CDR1 is KGHSH, CDR2 LQKENI, per germline. The CDR3 contains 16 residues. This chain's CDR3 is CASSPLGDRGNTEAFF. The CDR3 region has the DNA TGTGCCAGCTCACCGCTGGGGGACAGGGGGAACACTGAAGCTTTCTTT.

The chain uses TRBV10-3 and TRBJ1-6; 7 bases agree with TRBD1. J was trimmed by 6 bases and V by 3 bases; bases with no gene match: 8. CDR1 ENHRY and CDR2 SYGVKD come from the germline V gene. This CDR3 has 16 residues. CDR3 in amino acids: CAISDRGGVGNSPLHF. In DNA, the CDR3 is TGTGCCATCAGTGATAGAGGGGGCGTGGGTAATTCACCCCTCCACTTT.

This chain uses TRBV6-6 with TRBJ1-1; the D gene is possibly TRBD1 (6 bases). The CDR3 has 12 residues. Germline V gene data show CDR1 as MNHNY and CDR2 as SVGAGI (reference sequence). V lost 5 bases, J lost 5 bases, and 9 bases lay in between. CDR3 sequence: CASSARGTEAFF. CDR3 nucleotide sequence: TGTGCCAGCAGTGCCAGGGGTACTGAAGCTTTCTTT.

About this clone: The same CDR3 also results from other DNA sequences found in this sample. The genes are TRBV7-9 and TRBJ2-1; tentatively, D is TRBD2 (5 bases). From germline, CDR1 is SEHNR and CDR2 FQNEAQ (reference sequence). V gave up 0 bases and J gave up 2 bases, with 5 bases separating them. The CDR3 covers 14 residues. The CDR3 reads CASSLAGTYNEQFF. CDR3 nucleotides: TGTGCCAGCAGCTTAGCCGGGACCTACAATGAGCAGTTCTTC.

This clone was seen a handful of times. The chain joins TRBV2 to TRBJ1-5; D is uncertain. This CDR3 spans 15 amino acids. Germline V CDR1 and CDR2: SNHLY, FYNNEI. V was cut by 2 bases and J by 0 bases, with 8 bases left in between. The chain's CDR3 is CASSEMAVSNQPQHF. In nucleotides, the CDR3 is TGTGCCAGCAGTGAAATGGCAGTTAGCAATCAGCCCCAGCATTTT.

The chain recombines TRBV5-5 with TRBJ1-3; 7 bases line up with TRBD1. This CDR3 has 16 residues. Germline values: CDR1 SGHKS, CDR2 YYEKEE (reference sequence). V shed 4 bases and J 0 bases; nucleotides not matched to a gene: 7. The CDR3 spells CASSRIDRDSGNTIYF. CDR3 sequence (DNA): TGTGCCAGCAGCCGTATCGACAGGGACTCTGGAAACACCATATATTTT.

The CDR3 DNA follows: TGTGCCTGGAATCCCCCGGGACAGGGGGCTTCCAAAAACATTCAGTACTTC. Translating it yields CAWNPPGQGASKNIQYF. This chain joins TRBV30 and TRBJ2-4; the match to TRBD1 covers 12 bases. Per the germline V gene, CDR1 is GTSNPN and CDR2 is SVGIG (reference sequence). This CDR3 spans 17 amino acids. Unmatched junction bases numbered 9, after V lost 4 bases and J lost 2 bases.

V gene TRBV5-6 combines with J gene TRBJ2-4, with TRBD1 matching 8 bases. CDR3 length: 16 residues. J was trimmed by 1 base and V by 4 bases; bases with no gene match: 7. Germline loops: CDR1 SGHDT, CDR2 YYEEEE. The CDR3 region is CASSPTGTGAKNIQYF. The CDR3 region has the DNA TGTGCCAGCAGCCCGACCGGGACAGGCGCCAAAAACATTCAGTACTTC.

The chain has TRBV6-6 and TRBJ1-5; 7 bases fit TRBD1. The length of the CDR3 is 14 residues. The V gene's germline CDR1 is MNHNY and CDR2 SVGAGI (reference sequence). The V segment lost 7 bases and the J segment 2 bases; nucleotides outside the gene matches: 5. Written as DNA, the CDR3 is TGTGCCAGCACCCTCAGGGGGGGCAATCAGCCCCAGCATTTT. It codes for CASTLRGGNQPQHF.

This clone has a count of ten or more. Other DNA sequences in this specimen translate into the identical CDR3. V gene TRBV7-2 combines with J gene TRBJ1-3; D perhaps matches TRBD1 (5 bases). CDR1 and CDR2 from the germline V gene are SGHTA and FQGNSA. CDR3 length: 15 residues. V lost 2 bases, J lost 4 bases, and 12 bases lay in between. This CDR3 is CASSLSGGSGNTIYF. CDR3 coding DNA: TGTGCCAGCAGCTTAAGTGGGGGTTCCGGAAACACCATATATTTT.

V gene TRBV28 combines with J gene TRBJ1-6, with 8 bases matching TRBD1. This CDR3 region has 13 residues. V shed 11 bases, J shed 6 bases, and the junction held 6 bases outside the gene matches. Germline CDR1 MDHEN, CDR2 SYDVKM. The CDR3 is CASVDRANSPLHF. The CDR3 region has the DNA TGTGCCTCGGTGGACAGGGCTAATTCACCCCTCCACTTT.

The chain employs TRBV5-1 and TRBJ2-7; D is unresolved. The CDR3 runs 13 residues. The V gene lost 2 bases and the J gene lost 8 bases, with 14 bases spanning the gap. The V gene's germline CDR1 is SGHRS and CDR2 YFSETQ. The chain's CDR3 is CASSFTYGEKQYF. The CDR3 DNA follows: TGCGCCAGCAGCTTTACCTATGGCGAGAAGCAGTACTTC.

This clone was detected only a few times. The genes are TRBV7-9 and TRBJ1-4, with TRBD1 matching over 7 bases. Germline V gives CDR1 SEHNR, CDR2 FQNEAQ (reference sequence). CDR3 size: 13 residues. Germline trimming cut 5 bases from V and 6 bases from J; bases unmatched to any gene: 3. The CDR3 bases are TGTGCCAGCAGCACTGACAGGGATGAAAAACTGTTTTTT. Its translation: CASSTDRDEKLFF. Complete variable domain (other parts from reference TRBV7-9 and TRBJ1-4): DTGVSQNPRHKITKRGQNVTFRCDPISEHNRLYWYRQTLGQGPEFLTYFQNEAQLEKSRLLSDRFSAERPKGSFSTLEIQRTEQGDSAMYLCASSTDRDEKLFFGSGTQLSVL.